The 3 T cell receptor beta chains presented below share a single source sample, sequenced in a study of regulatory T cells in long-lasting Graves disease. To make TCR beta libraries, researchers used iRepertoire HTBI primers and Arm-PCR of CDR3 regions. TCRdb fed the multiplex PCR reads into MiXCR, producing one record per CDR3 protein. The sample has 350,000 to 450,000 distinct CDR3 sequences, around 20% seen once; the top ten hold approximately 14%. The time point: persistent/refractory GD, antithyroid drugs over 5 years with positive TRAb. With RNA extracted from PBMCs as input, the TCR library was made. The input for sequencing was peripheral blood mononuclear cells (PBMCs), taken when the disease was refractory, from a patient treated with antithyroid drugs. Receptors were obtained from a female donor with Graves disease.

The chain carries TRBV19 and TRBJ1-5; weak D call: TRBD1 (6 bases). The CDR3 length is 14 residues. Germline CDR1 LNHDA, CDR2 SQIVND (reference sequence). Trimming pared 8 bases from V and 0 bases from J, leaving 11 bases between. This CDR3 is CASVDSSSNQPQHF. The CDR3 DNA sequence: TGTGCCAGTGTGGACAGTAGTAGCAATCAGCCCCAGCATTTT.

A note on this clonotype: A read error may explain this, as a much larger clone is one base away. This chain joins TRBV29-1 and TRBJ1-2, with D possibly being TRBD1 (5 bases). CDR1 is SQVTM, CDR2 ANQGSEA, per germline. This CDR3 comprises 12 residues. The CDR3 DNA is TGCAGCGCGGACACCTCTAACCATGGCTACACCTTC. Translation gives CSADTSNHGYTF.

The genes are TRBV6-1 and TRBJ2-7; D may be TRBD1 (6 bases). The V gene's germline CDR1 is MNHNS and CDR2 SASEGT. The CDR3 contains 12 residues. V was pared by 7 bases and J by 6 bases, with 13 bases between. This chain's CDR3 is CASKTTRGEQYF. The CDR3 DNA is TGTGCCAGCAAGACAACCAGGGGCGAGCAGTACTTC.